These T cell receptor beta chains were read from a single sample in a study of identical twins. TCRdb called the 5' RACE reads again in MiXCR, with one record for every CDR3 protein. The sample records fewer than 500,000 distinct CDR3 sequences, roughly a quarter being singletons. The same data also contributed to another study, on T cells expressing NK-cell markers.

The material sequenced was CD4+ T cells sorted from blood. The receptors shown here come from a woman under 30 in good health. Both conserved end residues are part of each CDR3. The D gene is left open where the match is weak. For some rows the clone size is stated as once, few or many, or as a class when expanded; others skip it.

J gene	clone size	V gene	D gene	CDR3 protein	CDR3 DNA
TRBJ2-5	NA	TRBV5-6	NA	CASSRFYSGTIETQYF	TGTGCCAGCAGCCGTTTCTATTCCGGGACAATAGAGACCCAGTACTTC
TRBJ1-1	NA	TRBV10-3	TRBD1	CATGGQRNTEAFF	TGTGCCACCGGGGGACAGAGGAACACTGAAGCTTTCTTT
TRBJ1-5	many	TRBV2	NA	CASSGQFNQPQHF	TGTGCCAGCAGCGGACAGTTCAATCAGCCCCAGCATTTT
TRBJ1-2	few	TRBV10-3	NA	CAISDFYGYTF	TGTGCCATCAGTGATTTTTATGGCTACACCTTC
TRBJ2-1	few	TRBV12-3/TRBV12-4	NA	CASSLTGARGNEQFF	TGTGCCAGCAGTTTAACGGGGGCGCGGGGCAATGAGCAGTTCTTC
TRBJ2-5	few	TRBV12-3/TRBV12-4	NA	CASSLRRTQYF	TGTGCCAGCAGTTTACGGCGGACCCAGTACTTC
TRBJ2-7	NA	TRBV24-1	NA	CATSEGSSYEQYF	TGTGCCACCAGTGAGGGCTCCTCCTACGAGCAGTACTTC
TRBJ2-3	few	TRBV7-9	TRBD2	CASSKLAGLSDTQYF	TGTGCCAGCAGCAAATTAGCGGGATTGTCAGATACGCAGTATTTT
TRBJ2-1	NA	TRBV6-5	NA	CASGIARSLNEQFF	TGTGCCAGCGGTATAGCGCGAAGCCTCAATGAGCAGTTCTTC
TRBJ1-1	few	TRBV4-2	NA	CASAAGRRTEAFF	TGTGCCAGTGCCGCCGGTCGACGGACTGAAGCTTTCTTT
TRBJ2-7	few	TRBV20-1	TRBD1	CSARAPTPGQTTYEQYF	TGCAGTGCTAGAGCCCCGACCCCGGGACAGACAACCTACGAGCAGTACTTC
TRBJ2-7	NA	TRBV6-2/TRBV6-3	TRBD1	CASSTFRQGKSYEQYF	TGTGCCAGCAGCACCTTCCGACAGGGCAAATCGTACGAGCAGTACTTC
TRBJ1-1	few	TRBV20-1	TRBD1	CSARRTGPNTEAFF	TGCAGTGCTAGACGGACAGGACCGAACACTGAAGCTTTCTTT
TRBJ2-7	few	TRBV12-3/TRBV12-4	NA	CASMGFDEQYF	TGTGCCAGCATGGGTTTCGACGAGCAGTACTTC
TRBJ2-1	many	TRBV5-1	NA	CASSLGPYNEQFF	TGTGCCAGCAGCTTAGGGCCCTACAATGAGCAGTTCTTC
TRBJ2-3	NA	TRBV10-3	NA	CAIRGLFSTDTQYF	TGTGCCATCAGGGGACTGTTTAGCACAGATACGCAGTATTTT